The sequence of this T cell receptor (beta chain) was determined in a study of T cell responses to AZD1222 COVID-19 vaccine. Germline CDR1 and CDR2: WNHNN and SYGVQD (reference sequence). The CDR3 totals 13 residues. Trimming took 4 bases from V and 7 from J; bases not matched to a gene: 6. Profiled with immunoSEQ multiplex PCR; TCRdb holds only in-frame clones, not every one. The sample shows under 200,000 clones, 92% of them seen only once. The source material was peripheral blood, sampled 28 days after the second AZD1222 dose. The receptor's source is an adult who received the AZD1222 COVID-19 vaccine. The chain joins TRBV10-1 to TRBJ1-2; TRBD1 agrees at 7 bases. The CDR3 reads CASSAQGRGGYTF. The CDR3 nucleotides are TGCGCCAGCAGTGCACAGGGGCGAGGTGGCTACACCTTC.